The 16 T cell receptor beta chains presented below share a single source sample, sequenced in a study of graft-versus-host responses after intestinal transplantation (dated by TCRdb to the early 2020s). Libraries were constructed by the immunoSEQ multiplex PCR assay. This immuneACCESS table, as held by TCRdb, lists in-frame sequences with V and J called but not all clones. Of the missing ones, under half trace to an unresolved V gene in checked studies; the others have no known cause. The sample table contains 6,000 to 7,500 clones; only one count was recorded for about 33% of them. The top ten constitute approximately 3.8% of the sample. The sample's time point, from its label and the paper: cells obtained before transplantation from donor or recipient. In mixed lymphocyte reactions, roughly 200,000 CFSE-labeled pre-transplant responders were plated with roughly 200,000 irradiated violet-dye-labeled stimulators and cultured for around six days.

Sequencing used alloreactive CD8+ T cells from a mixed lymphocyte reaction culture, obtained before transplantation. Sample cell subset or site, as interpreted from the label and publication: CFSE-low proliferating T cells sorted from roughly six-day pre-transplant mixed lymphocyte reaction (GvH or HvG direction). These receptors originate from a human patient who was an organ donor for intestinal transplantation.

This clone is categorized as medium-sized. The gene calls are TRBV10-3 and TRBJ2-5; 8 bases agree with TRBD2. CDR3 length equals 14 residues. J was trimmed by 5 bases and V by 10 bases; bases with no gene match: 12. Germline values: CDR1 ENHRY, CDR2 SYGVKD. CDR3 nucleotides: TGTGCCACCGGGGAGCGGGAGTGGCAGGAGACCCAGTACTTC. Protein product: CATGEREWQETQYF.

V usage is TRBV10-2 and J usage is TRBJ1-2; 10 bases match TRBD1. CDR3 length: 18 residues. Germline V gene lookup returns CDR1 WSHSY and CDR2 SAAADI. J was trimmed by 4 bases and V by 5 bases; bases with no gene match: 16. CDR3 nucleotides: TGCGCCAGCAGTCAGAAACGGGACAGGGGAGCAGGGTTCTATGGCTACACCTTC. This gives the protein CASSQKRDRGAGFYGYTF.

This clone was seen a handful of times. The rearrangement uses TRBV5-1 and TRBJ2-7; the D gene is possibly TRBD2 (6 bases). Per germline, CDR1 SGHRS and CDR2 YFSETQ. With 3 bases removed from V and 2 bases from J, the gap between germline ends came to 15 bases. This CDR3 is 15 amino acids long. For the CDR3, the DNA is TGCGCCAGCAGCTACGGCGGGACGCACACCTACGAGCAGTACTTC. It specifies CASSYGGTHTYEQYF.

This clone has more than one count but fewer than ten. The V and J genes are TRBV7-3 and TRBJ2-7, with 7 bases matching TRBD1. Germline CDR1 SGHTA, CDR2 FQGTGA. The CDR3 is made up of 15 amino acids. After removal of 2 bases from V and 4 bases from J, the junction contained 8 bases not matched to a gene. CDR3 nucleotide sequence: TGTGCCAGCAGCTTATTTGGGGACAGCTGGTACGAGCAGTACTTC. It codes for CASSLFGDSWYEQYF.

The chain couples TRBV5-4 to TRBJ2-5; D is ambiguous. Germline V gene data show CDR1 as SGHNT and CDR2 as YYREEE (reference sequence). Trimming took 1 base from V and 4 from J, leaving 5 bases between them. The CDR3 extends over 12 amino acids. Here the CDR3 DNA reads TGTGCCAGCAGCTTGTCTCTAGAGACCCAGTACTTC. It translates to CASSLSLETQYF.

V gene TRBV5-1 combines with J gene TRBJ2-7, with a weak D call TRBD1 (5 bases). This CDR3 spans 16 amino acids. CDR1 SGHRS and CDR2 YFSETQ come from the germline V gene. V dropped 1 base and J dropped 2 bases, with 16 bases sitting between them. CDR3 protein: CASSLWAQVIAYEQYF. The DNA for the CDR3 is TGCGCCAGCAGCTTGTGGGCACAGGTAATCGCCTACGAGCAGTACTTC.

The table lists this clone with a few counts. V is TRBV5-6 and J is TRBJ2-7; possibly TRBD1 for D (6 bases). Germline V gene data show CDR1 as SGHDT and CDR2 as YYEEEE. V lost 0 bases and J 2 bases, leaving 9 bases between the germline ends. The CDR3 is 14 residues long. This chain's CDR3 is CASSLAPGAYEQYF. Written as DNA, the CDR3 is TGTGCCAGCAGCTTGGCCCCAGGGGCCTACGAGCAGTACTTC.

The chain uses TRBV28 and TRBJ2-7, with TRBD2 as a possible D gene (6 bases). The CDR3 spans 13 residues. CDR1 and CDR2 (germline): MDHEN, SYDVKM. DNA of the CDR3: TGTGGGACGACTGCGCGGGATTCCTACGAGCAGTACTTC. It encodes CGTTARDSYEQYF.

This clone was counted a few times. This chain uses TRBV28 with TRBJ2-5; possible D gene TRBD1, 6 bases. In germline, CDR1 is MDHEN, CDR2 SYDVKM. Trimming removed 0 bases at V and 1 base at J, with 18 bases between. The CDR3 runs 18 residues. The CDR3, as DNA: TGTGCCAGCAGTTTATGGGGGTTACCGGACAGTCTCCAAGAGACCCAGTACTTC. Translating gives CASSLWGLPDSLQETQYF.

The genes are TRBV19 and TRBJ2-3; D possibly corresponds to TRBD2 (5 bases). Trimming left V 11 bases short and J 2 bases short, with 14 bases between. The germline CDR1 and CDR2 sequences are LNHDA and SQIVND (reference sequence). The CDR3 extends over 13 amino acids. In DNA, the CDR3 is TGTGCCGAGAGGGCCCAAAACACAGATACGCAGTATTTT. Its translation is CAERAQNTDTQYF.

This chain connects TRBV28 to TRBJ2-5; 9 positions match TRBD1. CDR1 is MDHEN and CDR2 is SYDVKM in the germline V gene. With V trimmed by 3 bases and J by 4 bases, 9 bases remained unmatched. The length of the CDR3 is 16 residues. The CDR3 DNA sequence: TGTGCCAGCAGTTTTGAGTGGACAGGGGATCGAGAGACCCAGTACTTC. Encoded protein: CASSFEWTGDRETQYF.

J is TRBJ2-1 and V is TRBV4-1, with 13 bases matching TRBD2. V lost 3 bases to trimming and J lost 8 bases; unmatched junction nucleotides: 7. This CDR3 comprises 16 residues. Germline CDR1 MGHRA, CDR2 YSYEKL. The CDR3 reads CASSHPLAGGPYEQFF. The CDR3 DNA reads as TGCGCCAGCAGCCACCCACTAGCGGGAGGGCCATATGAGCAGTTCTTC.

The rearrangement links TRBV5-1 to TRBJ2-7; D unresolved. The CDR3 runs to 15 residues. The V gene's germline CDR1 is SGHRS and CDR2 YFSETQ. Trimming left V 1 base short and J 0 bases short, with 11 bases between. In DNA form, the CDR3 reads TGCGCCAGCAGCTTGTCGGTTCTCTCCTCCTACGAGCAGTACTTC. Translated: CASSLSVLSSYEQYF.

This clone rates as medium-sized (0.01 to 0.1%). The chain employs TRBV30 and TRBJ2-3; possibly TRBD2 for D (6 bases). V shed 7 bases and J shed 4 bases, with 15 bases lying between them. The germline CDR1 and CDR2 sequences are GTSNPN and SVGIG (reference sequence). The CDR3 has 13 amino acids. CDR3 region: CASAGIGADTQYF. The CDR3 bases are TGTGCCTCCGCGGGGATTGGTGCAGATACGCAGTATTTT.

This clone was picked up a small number of times. The chain is built from TRBV5-1 and TRBJ2-2; 11 positions agree with TRBD1. Germline CDR1 SGHRS, CDR2 YFSETQ. The CDR3 runs 16 residues. Trimming took 1 base from V and 5 from J; bases not matched to a gene: 4. The CDR3 DNA reads as TGCGCCAGCAGCTTGATGGGACAGGGGGGAACCGGGGAGCTGTTTTTT. This encodes CASSLMGQGGTGELFF.

The sample holds a few counts of this clone. As DNA, the CDR3 is TGTGCCAGCAGCTTACCCTACCAGACAGGGAAGAAGAACACTGAAGCTTTCTTT. Encoded protein: CASSLPYQTGKKNTEAFF. The chain links TRBV7-7 to TRBJ1-1; 7 bases map to TRBD1. CDR1 is SSHAT and CDR2 is FNYEAQ in the germline V gene (reference sequence). V lost 2 bases, J lost 1 base, and 13 bases stayed unmatched. There are 18 residues in the CDR3.